This paragraph covers one TCR beta chain sequence. The sample originates from a study of blood T cell repertoires in COVID-19. Study as a whole: COVID-19 samples from acute and convalescent phases originated in the United States, Italy and Spain. The analysed material was cDNA or gDNA that came from T cells, B-cell-depleted T cells, or PBMCs.

Germline loops: CDR1 SGHVS, CDR2 FNYEAQ. This CDR3 has 15 amino acids. Trimming pared 2 bases from V and 1 base from J, leaving 11 bases between. The authors' processing: Reference gene primer amplification yielded estimated nucleated cell counts. Profiling relied on immunoSEQ multiplex PCR, and the TCRdb table lists in-frame clones only, not all of them. D and trimming come from the DNA, and the V and J calls and clone size come from that table. The data show about 270,000 clones, more than 70% seen once. The V and J genes are TRBV7-6 and TRBJ1-1, with D possibly TRBD1 on 5 matching bases. Sequenced material: peripheral blood. The source is a woman younger than 30 with acute or convalescent COVID-19. The CDR3 here is CASSLITDRNTEAFF. The DNA of the CDR3 is TGTGCCAGCAGCTTAATCACTGACAGGAACACTGAAGCTTTCTTT.